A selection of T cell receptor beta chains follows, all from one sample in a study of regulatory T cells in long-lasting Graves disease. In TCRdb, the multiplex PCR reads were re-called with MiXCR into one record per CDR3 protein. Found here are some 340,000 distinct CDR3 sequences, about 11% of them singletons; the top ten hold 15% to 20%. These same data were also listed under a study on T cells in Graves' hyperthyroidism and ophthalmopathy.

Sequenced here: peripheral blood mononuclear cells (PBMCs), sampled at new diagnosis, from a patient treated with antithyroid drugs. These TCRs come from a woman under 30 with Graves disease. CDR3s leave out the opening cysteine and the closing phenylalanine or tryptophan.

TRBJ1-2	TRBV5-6	ASRRQAYGYT
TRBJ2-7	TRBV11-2	ASSLLAVLREQY
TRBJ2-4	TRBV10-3	AISDGASDIQY
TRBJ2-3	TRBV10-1	ASSMRPQLDVDTQY
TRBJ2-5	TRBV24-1	ATSDFRQTETQY
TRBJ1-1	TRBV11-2	ASSYQTEAF
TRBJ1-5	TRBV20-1	SASGGFSGNQPQH
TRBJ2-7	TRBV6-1	ASRFGGTVPYEQY
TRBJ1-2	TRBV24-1	ATSDPRQGAKDGYT
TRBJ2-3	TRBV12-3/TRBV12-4	ASSSTINRGLPYDTQY
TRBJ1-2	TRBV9	ASSVAKGEDYGYT
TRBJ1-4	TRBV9	ASSGEGGEKLF
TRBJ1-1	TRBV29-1	SVPIGTEAF
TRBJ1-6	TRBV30	AWTHRLPADPGSPLH
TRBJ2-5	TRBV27	ASSSTSLWETQY
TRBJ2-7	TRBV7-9	ASSTRPSRSYEQY
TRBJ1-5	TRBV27	ASSFSNRGQPQH
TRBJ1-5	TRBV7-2	ASSLVGGSGGTQH
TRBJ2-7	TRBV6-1	ASSHRGRASYEQY
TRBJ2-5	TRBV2	ASVRASGTQETQY
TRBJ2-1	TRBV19	ASSTAGKNEQF
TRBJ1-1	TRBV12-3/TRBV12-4	ASSHHRVDRYTEAF
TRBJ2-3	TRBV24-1	ATSDAGLDSTDTQY
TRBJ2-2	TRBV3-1	ASSARIPGLAEVGELF
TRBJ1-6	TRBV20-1	SARSIMDSNNSPLH
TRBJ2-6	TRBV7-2	ASTLQGLVSGANVLT
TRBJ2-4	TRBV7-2	ASSLLRAGGGFGAKNIQY
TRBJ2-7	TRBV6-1	ASSRADPEGEQY
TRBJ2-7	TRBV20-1	SADRGTEFYEQY
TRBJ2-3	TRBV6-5	ASSYTTKPTDTQY
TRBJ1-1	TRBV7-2	ASSFTGSGTEAF
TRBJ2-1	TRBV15	ATSRVQGPYNEQF
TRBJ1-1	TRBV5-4	ASSFRLRGDTEAF
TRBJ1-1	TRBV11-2	ASSSSGTPKSEAF
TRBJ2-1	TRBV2	ASTALSGIHNEQF
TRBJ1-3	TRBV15	ATSTRESSGNTIY
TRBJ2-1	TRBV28	ASSPPGYNEQF
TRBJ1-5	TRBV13	ASSRRTGRGQPQH
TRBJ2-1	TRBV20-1	SARVGLAGGWEF
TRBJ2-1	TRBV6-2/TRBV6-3	ASINGPGEGNEQF
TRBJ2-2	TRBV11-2	ASSFWGQLTGELF
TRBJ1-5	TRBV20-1	SARVSLNQPQH
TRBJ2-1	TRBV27	ASSLSFGTGLSYNEQF
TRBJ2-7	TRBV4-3	ASSQDVSSSSYEQY
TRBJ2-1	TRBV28	ASSLLSGSSYNEQF
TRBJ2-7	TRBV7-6	ASSLDTGSEQY
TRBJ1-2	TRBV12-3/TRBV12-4	ASSSRQGGGYGYT
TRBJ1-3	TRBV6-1	ASTGGFSGNTIY
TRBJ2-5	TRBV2	ASSRAGGPGETQY
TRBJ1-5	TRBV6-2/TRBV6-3	ASSYRTGNQPQH
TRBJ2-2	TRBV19	ASSRATGELF
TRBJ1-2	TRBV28	ASSRTGYGYT